The rows below give T cell receptor beta chains drawn from one sample of a study of regulatory and conventional T cells in RAG deficiency. Some clones are missing from TCRdb's copy, which holds only in-frame ones; the method was immunoSEQ multiplex PCR. The table has over 45,000 clones, more than 80% seen once. The same specimen was also included in a second study, on regulatory T cells.

The sequenced sample consisted of CD4+ effector T cells sorted from blood. These receptor sequences come from a human donor in good health. The CDR3 runs from the conserved cysteine through the conserved F or W. The D gene is left open where the match is weak. Not every row has a clone size; where given, it reads once, few, many or a size class.

TRBD1 TRBJ1-2 - TRBV6-1 TGTGCCAGCAGTGAAGACAGGGGGCTCTATGGCTACACCTTC CASSEDRGLYGYTF
- TRBJ2-7 - TRBV6-5 TGTGCCAGCAGTCCCGACGGAAGCTCCTACGAGCAGTACTTC CASSPDGSSYEQYF
TRBD1 TRBJ1-6 - TRBV25-1 TGTGCCAGTAGGGGACAGGGGAATTCACCCCTCCACTTT CASRGQGNSPLHF
- TRBJ2-7 - TRBV25-1 TGTGCCAGCATGGGTGAACTTCGAGCTTACGAGCAGTACTTC CASMGELRAYEQYF
- TRBJ2-7 - TRBV29-1 TGCAGCGTTGGGGATGTCCACGAGCAGTACTTC CSVGDVHEQYF
- TRBJ1-3 - TRBV6-5 TGTGCCAGCAGGACTGATAGCTCTGGAAACACCATATATTTT CASRTDSSGNTIYF
- TRBJ1-1 - TRBV28 TGTGCCAGCAGTCCCCCGAGCGGTCTACCGAACACTGAAGCTTTCTTT CASSPPSGLPNTEAFF
- TRBJ2-3 - TRBV11-2 TGTGCCAGCACTTCGGGGCGACAGAATCGAGGGACAGATACGCAGTATTTT CASTSGRQNRGTDTQYF
- TRBJ2-7 - TRBV11-3 TGTGCCAGCAGCTTCGACAGCACCTACGAGCAGTACTTC CASSFDSTYEQYF
- TRBJ1-4 - TRBV18 TGTGCCAGCTCAATTAATTCAGGAGCAGAACTGTTTTTT CASSINSGAELFF
- TRBJ2-5 - TRBV29-1 TGCAGCGTTTCGTGGGGTCAAGCGAGGGAGACCCAGTACTTC CSVSWGQARETQYF
- TRBJ2-6 - TRBV25-1 TGTGCCAGCAGTGCCCAAATGGGCTCTGGGGCCAACGTCCTGACTTTC CASSAQMGSGANVLTF
- TRBJ2-3 few TRBV19 TGTGCCAGTAGTACCGAGGGGTATACGCAGTATTTT CASSTEGYTQYF
- TRBJ1-3 - TRBV10-3 TGTGCCATCAGCCGGGAGGTTGGGAACACCATATATTTT CAISREVGNTIYF
- TRBJ1-4 few TRBV18 TGTGCCAGCTCACCAGTCGGGGGTGGGGAAAAACTGTTTTTT CASSPVGGGEKLFF
- TRBJ2-7 - TRBV19 TGTGCCAGTAGTTTTTCGCGTGGGGGTAGCGAGCAGTACTTC CASSFSRGGSEQYF
- TRBJ1-2 - TRBV7-9 TGTGCCAGCAGCTTAGCAGGGCGGAGCTACACCTTC CASSLAGRSYTF
- TRBJ2-1 - TRBV14 TGTGCCAGCAGCCAAGATTACATGAGCTTGCGCAATGAGCAGTTCTTC CASSQDYMSLRNEQFF
- TRBJ2-5 - TRBV10-3 TGTGCCATCTCGCGTAACGAAGAGACCCAGTACTTC CAISRNEETQYF
- TRBJ1-4 once TRBV7-2 TGTGCCAGCAGCCCATCCGAAAGAGGAAAACTGTTTTTT CASSPSERGKLFF
- TRBJ1-2 - TRBV4-1 TGCGCCAGCAGCCAAGACGGGACCGGGTATTGGAGAGTTGGCTACACCTTC CASSQDGTGYWRVGYTF
- TRBJ1-2 - TRBV5-6 TGTGCCAGCAGCTTGGAACAGTTCAGTGGCTACACCTTC CASSLEQFSGYTF
TRBD1 TRBJ2-2 - TRBV10-1 TGCGCCAGCGACCCCCCGTTTAGGACAGGGGAAACCGGGGAGCTGTTTTTT CASDPPFRTGETGELFF
- TRBJ2-5 - TRBV7-8 TGTGCCAGCAGCACCGGGGTTGTCGAGACCCAGTACTTC CASSTGVVETQYF
TRBD1 TRBJ2-7 - TRBV6-1 TGTGCCAGCATGGACAGGAGTTCCTACGAGCAGTACTTC CASMDRSSYEQYF
- TRBJ2-1 - TRBV9 TGTGCCAGCAGTCACCGGGACACCCCCAACAATGAGCAGTTCTTC CASSHRDTPNNEQFF
- TRBJ1-1 - TRBV27 TGTGCCAGCAGTCTTGCTGTGGCTATGAACACTGAAGCTTTCTTT CASSLAVAMNTEAFF
- TRBJ1-2 - TRBV4-1 TGCGCCAGCAGCCAAGAACCAGGGGCTCTCCCAGGTCACCATGGCTACACCTTC CASSQEPGALPGHHGYTF
- TRBJ1-5 - TRBV6-5 TGTGCCAGCAGGGACACCTCGGCCGGGCAGCCCCAGCATTTT CASRDTSAGQPQHF
- TRBJ1-5 - TRBV7-9 TGTGCCAGTGGGCGGAATGGGGATAATCAGCCCCAGCATTTT CASGRNGDNQPQHF
TRBD2 TRBJ2-2 - TRBV30 TGTGCCTGGAGTCTACTAGCGGGAGTGACCGGGGAGCTGTTTTTT CAWSLLAGVTGELFF
- TRBJ2-7 - TRBV2 TGTGCCAGCAGGGATAAGGGACGTCCCTACGAGCAGTACTTC CASRDKGRPYEQYF
- TRBJ1-2 once TRBV5-8 TGTGCCAGCAGCTTGCGTGAACAACACGGCTACACCTTC CASSLREQHGYTF
- TRBJ2-3 - TRBV29-1 TGCAGCGCTGGCGTCCGGGAACGCACAGATACGCAGTATTTT CSAGVRERTDTQYF
TRBD2 TRBJ2-3 - TRBV7-6 TGTGCCAGCAGCTTAAACTGGGGAGGAGGGCTAGCGGGAAAGGGAGATACGCAGTATTTT CASSLNWGGGLAGKGDTQYF
- TRBJ1-4 - TRBV14 TGTGCCAGCAGCCATTCGTTACAGGGATACGGTGAAAAACTGTTTTTT CASSHSLQGYGEKLFF
- TRBJ1-6 - TRBV5-4 TGTGCCAGCAGCTTGGCATCCGGGGCGTATAATTCACCCCTCCACTTT CASSLASGAYNSPLHF
TRBD1 TRBJ2-2 - TRBV18 TGTGCCAGCTCATCTTTCCGGGACAGGGTCGTTGCCGGGGAGCTGTTTTTT CASSSFRDRVVAGELFF
- TRBJ1-1 - TRBV25-1 TGTGCCAGCAGAGGCCACACTGAAGCTTTCTTT CASRGHTEAFF
TRBD1 TRBJ2-3 - TRBV28 TGTGCCAGCAGTTCCAGGGGGCCCCCCGGAGATACGCAGTATTTT CASSSRGPPGDTQYF
TRBD1 TRBJ2-5 - TRBV11-2 TGTGCCAGCAGCTTCGTCAAACAGGGGATTTTTGAGACCCAGTACTTC CASSFVKQGIFETQYF
- TRBJ1-1 - TRBV5-6 TGTGCCAGCAGCTTGAAAGGGGGGACTGAAGCTTTCTTT CASSLKGGTEAFF
- TRBJ2-1 - TRBV5-6 TGTGCCAGCAGAGGCCGACAGCCTGAGCAGTTCTTC CASRGRQPEQFF
- TRBJ2-5 - TRBV7-9 TGTGCCAGCAGCACGAACTACAGGGTGGAGACCCAGTACTTC CASSTNYRVETQYF
- TRBJ1-5 - TRBV7-2 TGTGCCAGCAGCTTATCCAGGGACCAGCCCCAGCATTTT CASSLSRDQPQHF
- TRBJ2-5 - TRBV10-3 TGTGCCATCAGCCGGTACGGCCAAGAGACCCAGTACTTC CAISRYGQETQYF
- TRBJ1-4 - TRBV7-2 TGTGCCAGCAGCTTGGCAGGCTCTAGAAATGAAAAACTGTTTTTT CASSLAGSRNEKLFF
- TRBJ2-5 - TRBV6-6 TGTGCCAGCAAGGGCTCTATCGGGGAGACCCAGTACTTC CASKGSIGETQYF
- TRBJ1-4 - TRBV13 TGTGCCAGCAGCAGGGGGGCAGGTCGTGAAAAACTGTTTTTT CASSRGAGREKLFF
- TRBJ2-5 - TRBV14 TGTGCCAGCAGCCAATATGAGACCCAGTACTTC CASSQYETQYF
- TRBJ1-2 - TRBV6-5 TGTGCCTCCGGAGGGGCGCAAGGAGGCTACACCTTC CASGGAQGGYTF
- TRBJ2-1 few TRBV23-1 TGCGCCAGCAGTCAGGGGGGACAGCCTAATCAGTGGGGCAATGAGCAGTTCTTC CASSQGGQPNQWGNEQFF
- TRBJ1-4 - TRBV25-1 TGTGCCAGCAATGACAGCCCCCCTAATGAAAAACTGTTTTTT CASNDSPPNEKLFF
- TRBJ2-1 - TRBV6-5 TGTGCCAGCGCGCTCAGCAGGTACAATGAGCAGTTCTTC CASALSRYNEQFF
TRBD2 TRBJ2-7 - TRBV11-1 TGTGCCAGCAGCCACCGGACTAGCGGGTTATCCTACGAGCAGTACTTC CASSHRTSGLSYEQYF